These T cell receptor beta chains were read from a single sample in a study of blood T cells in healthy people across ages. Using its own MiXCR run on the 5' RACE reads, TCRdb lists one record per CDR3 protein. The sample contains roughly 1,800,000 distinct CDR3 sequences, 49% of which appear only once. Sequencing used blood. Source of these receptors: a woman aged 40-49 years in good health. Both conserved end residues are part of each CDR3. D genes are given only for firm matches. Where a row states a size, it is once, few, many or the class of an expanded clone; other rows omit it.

DNA: TGTGCCAGCAGTGAGACCAGGGAAGGTAATTCACCCCTCCACTTT
CDR3: CASSETREGNSPLHF
J: TRBJ1-6
D: NA
size: NA
V: TRBV2

DNA: TGCAGCGGACACCTCCCGGGGATCGAAAAACTGTTTTTT
CDR3: CSGHLPGIEKLFF
J: TRBJ1-4
D: NA
size: NA
V: TRBV29-1

DNA: TGCAGCGTTGAAGAGAGCGGGGGATTCGAAGAGACCCAGTACTTC
CDR3: CSVEESGGFEETQYF
J: TRBJ2-5
D: TRBD2
size: few
V: TRBV29-1

DNA: TGCAGTGCTAGATCACTCAGGGGAAGCACAGATACGCAGTATTTT
CDR3: CSARSLRGSTDTQYF
J: TRBJ2-3
D: NA
size: few
V: TRBV20-1

DNA: TGTGCCAGCAGTTCTGTGACTAGCGGGTTTAGGTACGAGCAGTACTTC
CDR3: CASSSVTSGFRYEQYF
J: TRBJ2-7
D: TRBD2
size: NA
V: TRBV12-3/TRBV12-4

DNA: TGTGCCAGCAGCTTAGAAGGCTCGGACTCGATCTACGAGCAGTACTTC
CDR3: CASSLEGSDSIYEQYF
J: TRBJ2-7
D: NA
size: NA
V: TRBV11-2

DNA: TGTGCCAGCAATCGACAGGGACCGAACACTGAAGCTTTCTTT
CDR3: CASNRQGPNTEAFF
J: TRBJ1-1
D: TRBD1
size: NA
V: TRBV27

DNA: TGCGCCAGCAGCCAACTGGACGGACAAGAGACCCAGTACTTC
CDR3: CASSQLDGQETQYF
J: TRBJ2-5
D: NA
size: NA
V: TRBV4-1

DNA: TGTGCCAGCAGCTCCTCCGGGCCAGGGGGGAACTACGAGCAGTACTTC
CDR3: CASSSSGPGGNYEQYF
J: TRBJ2-7
D: NA
size: NA
V: TRBV7-9

DNA: TGCACCAGCAGCCAAGATATGGCTAGCGGGGGGGGGACCCAGTACTTC
CDR3: CTSSQDMASGGGTQYF
J: TRBJ2-5
D: TRBD2
size: NA
V: TRBV4-1

DNA: TGTGCCAGCTCACTTTCCGAAACACATCGTGTAGACGAGCAGTTCTTC
CDR3: CASSLSETHRVDEQFF
J: TRBJ2-1
D: NA
size: NA
V: TRBV18

DNA: TGCGCCAGCATCGGAATGGCAGCGCTAGGTTACGAGCAGTACTTC
CDR3: CASIGMAALGYEQYF
J: TRBJ2-7
D: NA
size: NA
V: TRBV5-1

DNA: TGTGCCAGCAGCCCCCACTCCGGGCCCTACGAGCAGTACTTC
CDR3: CASSPHSGPYEQYF
J: TRBJ2-7
D: NA
size: NA
V: TRBV9

DNA: TGCGCCAGCAGTCCCAGACTAGCGGGGCCATCGGGGGAGACCCAGTACTTC
CDR3: CASSPRLAGPSGETQYF
J: TRBJ2-5
D: TRBD2
size: NA
V: TRBV4-3

DNA: TGTGCCAGCAGTCAAGGGGGCAGAATTCAGTACTTC
CDR3: CASSQGGRIQYF
J: TRBJ2-4
D: TRBD1
size: few
V: TRBV27

DNA: TGTGCCAGCAGCTTAGCGGCACAGGGGGGATACGAGCAGTACTTC
CDR3: CASSLAAQGGYEQYF
J: TRBJ2-7
D: TRBD1
size: few
V: TRBV7-2

DNA: TGCAGTGCTATCGACCGACAGAGGAATGAAAAACTGTTTTTT
CDR3: CSAIDRQRNEKLFF
J: TRBJ1-4
D: NA
size: NA
V: TRBV20-1

DNA: TGTGCCATCAAACGGGGCCAGCAAGAGACCCAGTACTTC
CDR3: CAIKRGQQETQYF
J: TRBJ2-5
D: NA
size: few
V: TRBV10-3

DNA: TGTGCCAGCAGTTTAGCGGCAGCCCCAACTAATGAAAAACTGTTTTTT
CDR3: CASSLAAAPTNEKLFF
J: TRBJ1-4
D: NA
size: NA
V: TRBV12-3/TRBV12-4

DNA: TGTGCCAGCAGTCTGGGACTAACTAATGAGCAGTTCTTC
CDR3: CASSLGLTNEQFF
J: TRBJ2-1
D: TRBD2
size: NA
V: TRBV12-3/TRBV12-4

DNA: TGCGCCAGCAGCTTGGTAGGCGGCAGAGAAGCTTTCTTT
CDR3: CASSLVGGREAFF
J: TRBJ1-1
D: NA
size: NA
V: TRBV5-1

DNA: TGTGCCAGCAGCCAAGCACAACTAGTTTCAGATACGCAGTATTTT
CDR3: CASSQAQLVSDTQYF
J: TRBJ2-3
D: NA
size: NA
V: TRBV4-2

DNA: TGTGCCAGCAGCGTAGAGCCGAATTCCTACGAGCAGTACTTC
CDR3: CASSVEPNSYEQYF
J: TRBJ2-7
D: NA
size: NA
V: TRBV9

DNA: TGTGCCAGCAGCTTATTCCACAGCGGGTTAGCAGATACGCAGTATTTT
CDR3: CASSLFHSGLADTQYF
J: TRBJ2-3
D: NA
size: few
V: TRBV7-2

DNA: TGTGCCAGCAGCCAGCTCGGGGGCCTCTACAATGAGCAGTTCTTC
CDR3: CASSQLGGLYNEQFF
J: TRBJ2-1
D: NA
size: NA
V: TRBV3-1

DNA: TGTGCCAGCAGCTTAAGGGGATCTAGCGTGAATGAGCAGTACTTC
CDR3: CASSLRGSSVNEQYF
J: TRBJ2-4
D: NA
size: NA
V: TRBV7-2

DNA: TGTGCCAGCAGTTCTACCACGACTAGCGGGGGGTACAATGAGCAGTTCTTC
CDR3: CASSSTTTSGGYNEQFF
J: TRBJ2-1
D: TRBD2
size: NA
V: TRBV27